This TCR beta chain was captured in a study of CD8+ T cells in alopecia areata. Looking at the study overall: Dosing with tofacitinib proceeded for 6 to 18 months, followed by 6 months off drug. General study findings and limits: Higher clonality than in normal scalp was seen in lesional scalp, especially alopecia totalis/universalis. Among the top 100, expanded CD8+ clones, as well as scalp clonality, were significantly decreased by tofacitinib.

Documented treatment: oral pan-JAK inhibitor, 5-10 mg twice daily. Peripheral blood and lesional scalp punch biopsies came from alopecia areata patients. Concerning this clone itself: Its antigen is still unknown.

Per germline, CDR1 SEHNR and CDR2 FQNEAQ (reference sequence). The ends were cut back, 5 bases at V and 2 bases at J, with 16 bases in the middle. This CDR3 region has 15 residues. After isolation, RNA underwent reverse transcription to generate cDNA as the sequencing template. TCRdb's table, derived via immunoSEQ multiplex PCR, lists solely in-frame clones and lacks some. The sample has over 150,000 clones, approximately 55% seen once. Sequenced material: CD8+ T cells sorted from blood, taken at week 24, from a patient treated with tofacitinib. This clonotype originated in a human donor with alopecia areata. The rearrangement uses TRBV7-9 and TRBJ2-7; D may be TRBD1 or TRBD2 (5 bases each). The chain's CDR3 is CASSIPRGRTYEQYF. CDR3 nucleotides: TGTGCCAGCAGCATCCCTCGGGGCCGAACCTACGAGCAGTACTTC.